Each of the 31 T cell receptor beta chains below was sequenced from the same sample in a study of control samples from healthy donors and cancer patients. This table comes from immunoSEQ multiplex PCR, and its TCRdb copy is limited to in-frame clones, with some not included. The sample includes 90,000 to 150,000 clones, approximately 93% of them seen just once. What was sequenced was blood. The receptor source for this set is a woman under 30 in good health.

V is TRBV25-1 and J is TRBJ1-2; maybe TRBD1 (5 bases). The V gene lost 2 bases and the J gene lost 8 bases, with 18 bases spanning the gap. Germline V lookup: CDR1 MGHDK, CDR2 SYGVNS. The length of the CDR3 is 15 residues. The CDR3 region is CASSEVVGRSSGYTF. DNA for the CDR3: TGTGCCAGCAGTGAAGTAGTGGGACGGTCGTCGGGCTACACCTTC.

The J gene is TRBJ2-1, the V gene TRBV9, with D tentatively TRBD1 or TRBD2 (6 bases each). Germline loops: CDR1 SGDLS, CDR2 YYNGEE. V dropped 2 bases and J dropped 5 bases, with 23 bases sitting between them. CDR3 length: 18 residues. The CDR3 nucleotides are TGTGCCAGCAGCGTCCTCGGCCGGAGGGCCTGGGACAACAATGAGCAGTTCTTC. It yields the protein CASSVLGRRAWDNNEQFF.

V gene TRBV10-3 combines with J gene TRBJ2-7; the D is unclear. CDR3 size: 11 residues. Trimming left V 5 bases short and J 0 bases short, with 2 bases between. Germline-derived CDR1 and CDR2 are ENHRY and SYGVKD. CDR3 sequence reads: CAISNSYEQYF. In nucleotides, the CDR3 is TGTGCCATCAGTAACTCCTACGAGCAGTACTTC.

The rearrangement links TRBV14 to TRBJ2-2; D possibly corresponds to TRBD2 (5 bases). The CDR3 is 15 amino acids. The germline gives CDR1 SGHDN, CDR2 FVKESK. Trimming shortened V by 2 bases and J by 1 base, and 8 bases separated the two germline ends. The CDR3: CASSQLAQNTGELFF. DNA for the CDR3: TGTGCCAGCAGCCAACTAGCCCAGAACACCGGGGAGCTGTTTTTT. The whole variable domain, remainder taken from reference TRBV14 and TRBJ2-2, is EAGVTQFPSHSVIEKGQTVTLRCDPISGHDNLYWYRRVMGKEIKFLLHFVKESKQDESGMPNNRFLAERTGGTYSTLKVQPAELEDSGVYFCASSQLAQNTGELFFGEGSRLTVL.

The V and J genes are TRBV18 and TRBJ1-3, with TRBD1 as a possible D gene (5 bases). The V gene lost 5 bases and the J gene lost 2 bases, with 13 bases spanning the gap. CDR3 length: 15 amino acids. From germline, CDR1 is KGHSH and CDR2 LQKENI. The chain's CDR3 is CASSSQGSAGNTIYF. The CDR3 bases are TGTGCCAGCTCATCCCAGGGTTCAGCTGGAAACACCATATATTTT. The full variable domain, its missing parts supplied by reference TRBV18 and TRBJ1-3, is NAGVMQNPRHLVRRRGQEARLRCSPMKGHSHVYWYRQLPEEGLKFMVYLQKENIIDESGMPKERFSAEFPKEGPSILRIQQVVRGDSAAYFCASSSQGSAGNTIYFGEGSWLTVV.

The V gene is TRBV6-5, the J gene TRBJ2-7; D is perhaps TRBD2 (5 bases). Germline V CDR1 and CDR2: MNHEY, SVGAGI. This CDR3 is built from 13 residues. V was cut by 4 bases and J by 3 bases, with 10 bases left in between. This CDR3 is CASSLAEGYEQYF. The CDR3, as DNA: TGTGCCAGCAGTTTAGCTGAGGGCTACGAGCAGTACTTC.

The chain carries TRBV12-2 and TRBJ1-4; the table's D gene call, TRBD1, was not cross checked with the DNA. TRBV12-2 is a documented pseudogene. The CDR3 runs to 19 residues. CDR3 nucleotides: TGTGCAAGTCGCTTCAGCCCGGGACAGGGGGTTGCAACTAATGAAAAACTGTTTTTT. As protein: CASRFSPGQGVATNEKLFF.

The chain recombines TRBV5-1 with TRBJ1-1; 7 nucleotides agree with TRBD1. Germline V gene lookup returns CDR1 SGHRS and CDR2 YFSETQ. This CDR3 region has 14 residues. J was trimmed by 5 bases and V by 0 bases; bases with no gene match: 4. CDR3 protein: CASSLEAGGTEAFF. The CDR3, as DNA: TGCGCCAGCAGCTTGGAAGCAGGGGGTACTGAAGCTTTCTTT.

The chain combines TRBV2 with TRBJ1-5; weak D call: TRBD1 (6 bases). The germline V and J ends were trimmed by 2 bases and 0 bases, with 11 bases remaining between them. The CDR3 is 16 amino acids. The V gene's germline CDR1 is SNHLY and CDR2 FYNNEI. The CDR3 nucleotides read TGTGCCAGCAGTGAAACCAGGGGCGGTAGCAATCAGCCCCAGCATTTT. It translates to CASSETRGGSNQPQHF.

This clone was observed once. The CDR3 region is CASVTGSPQPQHF. The CDR3 region has the DNA TGTGCCAGCGTTACAGGGTCTCCGCAGCCCCAGCATTTT. The chain is built from TRBV28 and TRBJ1-5, with a possible D match to TRBD1 (6 bases). V gave up 8 bases and J gave up 7 bases, with 15 bases separating them. The CDR3 loop spans 13 amino acids. Germline CDR1 and CDR2: MDHEN and SYDVKM.

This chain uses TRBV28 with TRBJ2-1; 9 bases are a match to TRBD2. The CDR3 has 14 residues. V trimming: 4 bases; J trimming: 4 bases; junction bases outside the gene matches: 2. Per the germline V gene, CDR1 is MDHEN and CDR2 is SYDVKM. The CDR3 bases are TGTGCCAGCAGTTCCCTAGCGGGATACAATGAGCAGTTCTTC. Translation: CASSSLAGYNEQFF.

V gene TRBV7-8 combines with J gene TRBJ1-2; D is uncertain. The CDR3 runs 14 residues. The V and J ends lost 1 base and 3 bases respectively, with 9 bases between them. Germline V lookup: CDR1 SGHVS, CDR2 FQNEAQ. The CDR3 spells CASSLGVRDYGYTF. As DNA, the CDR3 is TGTGCCAGCAGCTTAGGGGTGAGGGACTATGGCTACACCTTC.

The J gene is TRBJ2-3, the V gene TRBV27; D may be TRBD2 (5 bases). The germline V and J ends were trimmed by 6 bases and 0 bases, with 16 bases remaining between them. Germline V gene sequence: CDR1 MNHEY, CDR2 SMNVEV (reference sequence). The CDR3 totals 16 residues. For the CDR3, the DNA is TGTGCCAGCAGGGGAAAAAGAGGCGGGAGCACAGATACGCAGTATTTT. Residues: CASRGKRGGSTDTQYF.

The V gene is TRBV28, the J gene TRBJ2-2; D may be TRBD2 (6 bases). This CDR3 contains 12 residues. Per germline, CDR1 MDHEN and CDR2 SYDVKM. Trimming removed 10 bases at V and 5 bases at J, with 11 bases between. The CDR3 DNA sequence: TGTGCCAACGGGGGTGGGACCGGGGAGCTGTTTTTT. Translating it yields CANGGGTGELFF.

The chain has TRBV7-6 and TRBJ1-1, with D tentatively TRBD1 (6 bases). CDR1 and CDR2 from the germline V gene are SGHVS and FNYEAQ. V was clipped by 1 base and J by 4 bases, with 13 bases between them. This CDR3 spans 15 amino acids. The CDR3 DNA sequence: TGTGCCAGCAGCTTAGGAGGTACAGGGACCACTGAAGCTTTCTTT. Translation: CASSLGGTGTTEAFF.

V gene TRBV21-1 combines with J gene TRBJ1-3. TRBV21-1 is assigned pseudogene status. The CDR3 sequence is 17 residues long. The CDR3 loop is CASSKDPQSVRRNTIYF. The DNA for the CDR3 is TGTGCCAGCAGCAAAGACCCGCAATCCGTCCGAAGAAACACCATATATTTT.

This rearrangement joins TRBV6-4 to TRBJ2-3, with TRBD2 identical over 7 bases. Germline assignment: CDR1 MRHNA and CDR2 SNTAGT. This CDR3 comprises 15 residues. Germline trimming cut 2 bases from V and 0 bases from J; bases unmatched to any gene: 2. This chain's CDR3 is CASSDQGGSTDTQYF. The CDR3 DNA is TGTGCCAGCAGTGACCAGGGAGGGAGCACAGATACGCAGTATTTT.

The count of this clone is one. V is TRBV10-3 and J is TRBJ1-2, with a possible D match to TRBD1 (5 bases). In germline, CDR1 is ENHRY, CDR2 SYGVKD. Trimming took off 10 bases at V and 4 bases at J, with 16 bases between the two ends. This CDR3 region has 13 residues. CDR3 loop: CATSVGGAYGYTF. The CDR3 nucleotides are TGTGCCACCAGCGTCGGAGGGGCCTATGGCTACACCTTC.

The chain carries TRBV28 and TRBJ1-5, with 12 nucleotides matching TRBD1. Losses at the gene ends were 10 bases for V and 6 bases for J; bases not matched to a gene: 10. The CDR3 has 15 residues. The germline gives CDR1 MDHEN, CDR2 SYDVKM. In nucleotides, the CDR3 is TGTGCCATCAACTCGGGACAGGGGGCTTTTCAGCCCCAGCATTTT. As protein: CAINSGQGAFQPQHF. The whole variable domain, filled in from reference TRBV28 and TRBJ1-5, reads DVKVTQSSRYLVKRTGEKVFLECVQDMDHENMFWYRQDPGLGLRLIYFSYDVKMKEKGDIPEGYSVSREKKERFSLILESASTNQTSMYLCAINSGQGAFQPQHFGDGTRLSIL.

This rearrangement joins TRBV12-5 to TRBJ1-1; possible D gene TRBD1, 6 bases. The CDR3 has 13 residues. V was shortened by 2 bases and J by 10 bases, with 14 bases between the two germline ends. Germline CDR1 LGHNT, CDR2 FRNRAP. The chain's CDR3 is CASGLTQGVGAFF. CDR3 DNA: TGTGCTAGTGGTTTGACACAGGGAGTGGGAGCTTTCTTT.

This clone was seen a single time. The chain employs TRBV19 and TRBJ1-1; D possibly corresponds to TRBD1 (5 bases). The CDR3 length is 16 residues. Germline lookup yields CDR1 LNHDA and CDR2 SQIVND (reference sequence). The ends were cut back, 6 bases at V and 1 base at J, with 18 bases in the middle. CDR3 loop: CASSRDLDGANTEAFF. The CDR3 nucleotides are TGTGCCAGTAGCCGCGATTTGGATGGGGCGAACACTGAAGCTTTCTTT.

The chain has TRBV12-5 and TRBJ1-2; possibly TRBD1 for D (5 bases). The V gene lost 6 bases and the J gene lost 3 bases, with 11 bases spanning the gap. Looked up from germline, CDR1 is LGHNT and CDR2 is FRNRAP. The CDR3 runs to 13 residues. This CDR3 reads CASGNGHDYGYTF. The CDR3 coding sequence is TGTGCTAGTGGCAACGGACATGACTATGGCTACACCTTC.

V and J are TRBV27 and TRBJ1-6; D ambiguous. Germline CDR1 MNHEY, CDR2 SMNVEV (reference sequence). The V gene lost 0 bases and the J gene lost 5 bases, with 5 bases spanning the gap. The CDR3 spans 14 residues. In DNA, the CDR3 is TGTGCCAGCAGTTTATCGGCGGATAATTCACCCCTCCACTTT. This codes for CASSLSADNSPLHF.

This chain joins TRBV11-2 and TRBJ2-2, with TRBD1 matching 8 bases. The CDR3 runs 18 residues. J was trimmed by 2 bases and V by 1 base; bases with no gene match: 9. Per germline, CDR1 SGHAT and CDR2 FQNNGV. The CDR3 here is CASSLGTGIRVNTGELFF. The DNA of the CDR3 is TGTGCCAGCAGCTTAGGGACAGGGATAAGGGTCAACACCGGGGAGCTGTTTTTT. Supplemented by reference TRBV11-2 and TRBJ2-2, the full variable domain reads EAGVAQSPRYKIIEKRQSVAFWCNPISGHATLYWYQQILGQGPKLLIQFQNNGVVDDSQLPKDRFSAERLKGVDSTLKIQPAKLEDSAVYLCASSLGTGIRVNTGELFFGEGSRLTVL.

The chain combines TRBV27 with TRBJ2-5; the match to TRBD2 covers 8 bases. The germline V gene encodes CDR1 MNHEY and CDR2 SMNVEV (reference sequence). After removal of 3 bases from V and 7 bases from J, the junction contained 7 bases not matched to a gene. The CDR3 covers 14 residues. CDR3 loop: CASSFSGGAWTQYF. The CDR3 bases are TGTGCCAGCAGTTTTTCGGGGGGGGCGTGGACCCAGTACTTC.

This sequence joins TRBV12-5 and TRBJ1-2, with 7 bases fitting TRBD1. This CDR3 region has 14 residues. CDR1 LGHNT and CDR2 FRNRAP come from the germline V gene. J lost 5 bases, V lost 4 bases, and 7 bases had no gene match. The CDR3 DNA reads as TGTGCTAGTGGTTGGAAGGGGGCCATATATGGCTACACCTTC. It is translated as CASGWKGAIYGYTF. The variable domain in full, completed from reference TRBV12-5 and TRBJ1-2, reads DARVTQTPRHKVTEMGQEVTMRCQPILGHNTVFWYRQTMMQGLELLAYFRNRAPLDDSGMPKDRFSAEMPDATLATLKIQPSEPRDSAVYFCASGWKGAIYGYTFGSGTRLTVV.

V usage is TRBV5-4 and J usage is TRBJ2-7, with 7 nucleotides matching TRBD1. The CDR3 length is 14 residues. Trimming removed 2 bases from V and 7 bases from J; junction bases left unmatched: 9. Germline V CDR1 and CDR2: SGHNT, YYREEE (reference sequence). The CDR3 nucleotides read TGTGCCAGCAGCTTTGGGGACAGCCGTGAAGAGCAGTACTTC. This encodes CASSFGDSREEQYF.

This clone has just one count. The CDR3 DNA follows: TGTGCCAGCAGCCTCACCGGGGCCTCAGACGAGCAGTACTTC. Protein: CASSLTGASDEQYF. The rearrangement links TRBV3-1 (or the pseudogene TRBV3-2) to TRBJ2-7; D could derive from TRBD1 or TRBD2 (5 bases each). The germline V and J ends were trimmed by 4 bases and 5 bases, with 15 bases remaining between them. The CDR3 loop spans 14 amino acids. Germline V CDR1 and CDR2: LGHDT, YNNKEL (reference sequence).

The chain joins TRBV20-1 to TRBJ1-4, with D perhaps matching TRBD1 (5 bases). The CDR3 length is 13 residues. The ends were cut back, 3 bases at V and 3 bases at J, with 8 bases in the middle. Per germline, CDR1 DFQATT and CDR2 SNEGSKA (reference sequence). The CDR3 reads CSASRGPNEKLFF. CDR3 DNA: TGCAGTGCTAGTAGGGGCCCTAATGAAAAACTGTTTTTT.

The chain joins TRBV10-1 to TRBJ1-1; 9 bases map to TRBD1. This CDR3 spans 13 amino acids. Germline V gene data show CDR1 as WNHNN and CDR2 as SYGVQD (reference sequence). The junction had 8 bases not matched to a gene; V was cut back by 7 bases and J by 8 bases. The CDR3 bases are TGCGCCAGCACCCGGGGACAGGGCGGAGAAGCTTTCTTT. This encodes CASTRGQGGEAFF.

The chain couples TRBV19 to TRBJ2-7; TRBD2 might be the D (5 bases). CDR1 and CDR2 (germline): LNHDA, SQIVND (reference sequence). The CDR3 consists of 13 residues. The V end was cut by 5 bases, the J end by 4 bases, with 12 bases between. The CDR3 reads CASSARTGYEQYF. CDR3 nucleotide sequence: TGTGCCAGTAGTGCTAGGACTGGATACGAGCAGTACTTC.